One and the same sample provided the 8 T cell receptor beta chains below, sequenced in a study of CD8 T cells in ankylosing spondylitis. Study-wide points: Among TCR beta sequences, a motif of under ten highly homologous variants appeared characteristic of ankylosing spondylitis blood.

These receptors are not linked to any known antigen. TCRdb itself ran the 5' RACE reads through MiXCR, one entry per CDR3 protein. The sample has some 330,000 distinct CDR3 sequences; 6.5% to 10% are singletons. What was sequenced was blood, either unsorted or a sorted T cell fraction (not recorded which). These receptors all come from a male donor with ankylosing spondylitis.

This clonotype was picked up many times. The chain links TRBV7-2 to TRBJ2-7, with D possibly called TRBD1 or TRBD2 (5 bases each). Germline lookup yields CDR1 SGHTA and CDR2 FQGNSA. Deletions cut 1 base from V and 2 bases from J, with 12 bases between. This CDR3 is 15 amino acids long. CDR3 DNA sequence: TGTGCCAGCAGCTTAGTCCCCCAGGGACCCTACGAGCAGTACTTC. Translation gives CASSLVPQGPYEQYF.

This clonotype was seen repeatedly, ten times or more. The chain has TRBV10-3 and TRBJ2-2; D is ambiguous. Trimming cost V 11 bases and J 7 bases, with 14 bases left between them. Germline V gene sequence: CDR1 ENHRY, CDR2 SYGVKD. This CDR3 spans 12 amino acids. The CDR3 sequence: CAAIAAGGELFF. The CDR3 DNA follows: TGTGCCGCCATAGCTGCCGGCGGGGAGCTGTTTTTT.

This clonotype was observed many times. This chain joins TRBV4-2 and TRBJ1-1; D ambiguous. Germline-derived CDR1 and CDR2 are LGHNA and YNFKEQ. Trimming pared 1 base from V and 1 base from J, leaving 7 bases between. This CDR3 is built from 14 residues. The DNA for the CDR3 is TGTGCCAGCAGCCAAGGTCGGCAGAACACTGAAGCTTTCTTT. This codes for CASSQGRQNTEAFF.

The chain joins TRBV20-1 to TRBJ2-5; TRBD1 might be the D (6 bases). Trimming took off 5 bases at V and 5 bases at J, with 12 bases between the two ends. The germline gives CDR1 DFQATT, CDR2 SNEGSKA (reference sequence). There are 12 residues in the CDR3. In nucleotides, the CDR3 is TGCAGTGCTCGAACAGACAGGGAGACCCAGTACTTC. Protein sequence: CSARTDRETQYF.

This chain connects TRBV15 to TRBJ1-1; 9 nucleotides align to TRBD1. Germline-derived CDR1 and CDR2 are LNHNV and YYDKDF (reference sequence). The CDR3 has 16 residues. The V and J ends lost 0 bases and 4 bases, in that order; junction bases with no gene match: 6. The CDR3 spells CATSRDPWTGVTEAFF. CDR3 DNA: TGTGCCACCAGCAGAGATCCTTGGACAGGGGTCACTGAAGCTTTCTTT.

V and J are TRBV10-3 and TRBJ2-5; 12 bases map to TRBD2. V lost 10 bases to trimming and J lost 5 bases; unmatched junction nucleotides: 8. The CDR3 spans 14 residues. Germline CDR1 is ENHRY and CDR2 is SYGVKD. The CDR3: CATEGLAGSETQYF. CDR3 sequence (DNA): TGTGCCACGGAGGGACTAGCGGGTTCTGAGACCCAGTACTTC.

This clonotype has more than one count but fewer than ten. The J gene is TRBJ1-4, the V gene TRBV18; perhaps TRBD1 as D (5 bases). The CDR3 is 14 amino acids. V was cut by 0 bases and J by 8 bases, with 10 bases left in between. Germline-derived CDR1 and CDR2 are KGHSH and LQKENI. The CDR3 loop is CASSPPTVGEKLFF. CDR3 bases: TGTGCCAGCTCACCACCGACAGTAGGAGAAAAACTGTTTTTT.

Ten or more counts support this clonotype. CDR3 nucleotides: TGTGCCAGCAGTTACTCCGGGACAGGGGGTGGCTACACCTTC. Encoded protein: CASSYSGTGGGYTF. The J gene is TRBJ1-2, the V gene TRBV6-2 or TRBV6-3, with 11 positions matching TRBD1. V lost 0 bases, J lost 7 bases, and 1 base stayed unmatched. The CDR3 contains 14 residues. Germline lookup yields CDR1 MNHEY and CDR2 SVGEGT.